The 31 T cell receptor beta chains below were found in one sample sequenced in a study of blood T cell repertoires in COVID-19 (dated by TCRdb to the early 2020s). Libraries were made using the immunoSEQ multiplex PCR assay. The table was pulled from immuneACCESS by TCRdb, which kept in-frame rearrangements only. Such tables lose some clones; where checked, under half of the loss comes from unresolved V genes, and the rest has no known cause. For this sample the table gives fewer than 700,000 clones, of which 70% to 90% were detected only once. The ten largest clones add up to about 8% of the sample. The sample comprised peripheral blood. These receptors came from a woman aged 45-60 years with COVID-19, enrolled during active disease.

The chain carries TRBV4-2 and TRBJ2-3; a possible D gene is TRBD2 (7 bases). The CDR3 sequence is 16 residues long. The V end was cut by 4 bases, the J end by 2 bases, with 16 bases between. The V gene's germline CDR1 is LGHNA and CDR2 YNFKEQ. The CDR3 sequence: CASSPRGRGITDTQYF. CDR3 nucleotides: TGTGCCAGCAGCCCGCGGGGGCGGGGTATCACAGATACGCAGTATTTT.

This clone was detected only a few times. J is TRBJ1-6 and V is TRBV5-1; D perhaps matches TRBD1 (5 bases). This CDR3 comprises 17 residues. Germline lookup yields CDR1 SGHRS and CDR2 YFSETQ. V shed 2 bases and J shed 5 bases, with 17 bases lying between them. The CDR3 spells CASSFFPQGRDNSPLHF. The CDR3 DNA reads TGCGCCAGCAGCTTTTTTCCTCAGGGAAGGGATAATTCACCCCTCCACTTT.

V gene TRBV4-1 combines with J gene TRBJ2-4, with D unclear. Deletions cut 4 bases from V and 11 bases from J, with 18 bases between. The germline CDR1 and CDR2 sequences are MGHRA and YSYEKL. This CDR3 is built from 14 residues. CDR3 protein: CASSPPSESLFQYF. CDR3 bases: TGCGCCAGCAGCCCCCCTAGTGAGTCCTTATTTCAGTACTTC.

The chain is built from TRBV30 and TRBJ1-3; D ambiguous. The CDR3 is 15 residues long. Per the germline V gene, CDR1 is GTSNPN and CDR2 is SVGIG (reference sequence). Trimming stripped 2 bases from V and 0 bases from J, with 11 bases between. The DNA for the CDR3 is TGTGCCTGGAGTCCCGGGTCTCTCTCTGGAAACACCATATATTTT. Translation: CAWSPGSLSGNTIYF.

The chain uses TRBV5-4 and TRBJ2-7, with D maybe TRBD1 (6 bases). Germline lookup yields CDR1 SGHNT and CDR2 YYREEE (reference sequence). There are 13 residues in the CDR3. Trimming left V 4 bases short and J 6 bases short, with 14 bases between. CDR3 DNA sequence: TGTGCCAGCAGCGTCCAGGGGTTTTTCGAGCAGTACTTC. The encoded protein is CASSVQGFFEQYF. The entire variable domain, with the rest obtained from reference TRBV5-4 and TRBJ2-7, is as follows: ETGVTQSPTHLIKTRGQQVTLRCSSQSGHNTVSWYQQALGQGPQFIFQYYREEENGRGNFPPRFSGLQFPNYSSELNVNALELDDSALYLCASSVQGFFEQYFGPGTRLTVT.

The chain is built from TRBV9 and TRBJ2-1, with a tentative D call TRBD1 (6 bases). Per the germline V gene, CDR1 is SGDLS and CDR2 is YYNGEE. Trimming removed 5 bases at V and 3 bases at J, with 15 bases between. This CDR3 comprises 15 residues. CDR3 loop: CASSAGGQNYNEQFF. Written as DNA, the CDR3 is TGTGCCAGCAGTGCCGGCGGACAGAACTACAATGAGCAGTTCTTC.

This chain links TRBV30 with TRBJ2-3; possible D gene TRBD1, 5 bases. The V end lost 6 bases, the J end lost 4 bases, and 20 bases lay between the germline ends. CDR1 GTSNPN and CDR2 SVGIG come from the germline V gene (reference sequence). The CDR3 contains 15 residues. CDR3 residues: CACPKEGAIADTQYF. CDR3 in DNA: TGTGCCTGTCCTAAGGAAGGGGCAATCGCAGATACGCAGTATTTT.

This clone was observed once. CDR3 in amino acids: CASSPSGIYQPQHF. CDR3 bases: TGTGCCAGCAGCCCCTCCGGGATTTATCAGCCCCAGCATTTT. The gene calls are TRBV7-9 and TRBJ1-5; no clear D gene. In germline, CDR1 is SEHNR, CDR2 FQNEAQ (reference sequence). The CDR3 is 14 residues long. The ends were cut back, 5 bases at V and 5 bases at J, with 13 bases in the middle.

The rearrangement joins TRBV4-2 to TRBJ1-2; D call uncertain. Germline values: CDR1 LGHNA, CDR2 YNFKEQ. The CDR3 extends over 15 amino acids. Trimming stripped 4 bases from V and 4 bases from J, with 16 bases between. This chain's CDR3 is CASSPSEASPYGYTF. Written as DNA, the CDR3 is TGTGCCAGCAGCCCCTCCGAGGCCAGCCCCTATGGCTACACCTTC.

As to this clone: Distinct nucleotide sequences in the sample also encode this CDR3. This rearrangement joins TRBV30 to TRBJ1-2; perhaps TRBD1 as D (6 bases). Trimming took 3 bases from V and 7 from J, leaving 9 bases between them. Per the germline V gene, CDR1 is GTSNPN and CDR2 is SVGIG (reference sequence). The CDR3 contains 11 residues. The CDR3 loop reads CAWRGRGGYTF. The DNA of the CDR3 is TGTGCCTGGAGGGGCAGGGGTGGCTACACCTTC.

This clone was picked up one time. The chain links TRBV18 to TRBJ2-7, with 9 bases aligning to TRBD1. The length of the CDR3 is 14 residues. The V segment lost 5 bases and the J segment 2 bases; nucleotides outside the gene matches: 4. Germline V CDR1 and CDR2: KGHSH, LQKENI. The CDR3 DNA follows: TGTGCCAGCTCAGGGGACAGGGCGACCTACGAGCAGTACTTC. This sequence encodes CASSGDRATYEQYF.

The chain employs TRBV10-3 and TRBJ1-3; D perhaps matches TRBD1 (6 bases). Germline loops: CDR1 ENHRY, CDR2 SYGVKD. CDR3 length: 14 residues. The V and J ends lost 10 bases and 2 bases respectively, with 15 bases between them. This chain's CDR3 is CATAAGETGNTIYF. The CDR3 nucleotides read TGTGCCACCGCCGCAGGGGAAACTGGAAACACCATATATTTT.

This chain connects TRBV10-3 to TRBJ1-2; D is uncertain. CDR3 length: 14 residues. Germline V gene lookup returns CDR1 ENHRY and CDR2 SYGVKD. Trimming shortened V by 0 bases and J by 5 bases, and 10 bases separated the two germline ends. This CDR3 is CAISESRILYGYTF. DNA of the CDR3: TGTGCCATCAGTGAGTCGAGAATACTTTATGGCTACACCTTC.

This sequence joins TRBV5-1 and TRBJ2-3; 10 nucleotides line up with TRBD2. CDR3 size: 15 residues. The germline CDR1 and CDR2 sequences are SGHRS and YFSETQ. Unmatched junction bases numbered 8, after V lost 5 bases and J lost 5 bases. The CDR3 coding sequence is TGCGCCAGCAGGTTAATTAGCGGGGGGCAAGATACGCAGTATTTT. This codes for CASRLISGGQDTQYF.

The chain is built from TRBV30 and TRBJ1-1, with D tentatively TRBD1 (6 bases). Trimming pared 0 bases from V and 5 bases from J, leaving 19 bases between. The CDR3 extends over 16 amino acids. Germline CDR1 GTSNPN, CDR2 SVGIG (reference sequence). The CDR3 spells CAWSVRRGGGRTEAFF. CDR3 bases: TGTGCCTGGAGTGTACGGAGGGGAGGGGGACGGACTGAAGCTTTCTTT.

About this clone: At one boundary the junction diverges from the germline segment, which might be a read error. CDR3 amino acids: CARRAGGLGELFF. For the CDR3, the DNA is TGTGCCCGGAGGGCGGGTGGTCTAGGGGAGCTGTTTTTT. V and J are TRBV30 and TRBJ2-2; perhaps TRBD2 as D (6 bases). This CDR3 has 13 residues. Germline-derived CDR1 and CDR2 are GTSNPN and SVGIG (reference sequence).

To note about this clone: Other nucleotide sequences from this sample produce the same CDR3. The V call is TRBV20-1, the J call TRBJ1-2; D gene ambiguous. The V gene lost 6 bases and the J gene lost 5 bases, with 10 bases spanning the gap. The CDR3 spans 11 residues. Germline lookup yields CDR1 DFQATT and CDR2 SNEGSKA (reference sequence). The CDR3 nucleotides are TGCAGTGCCGGGGAGGGTTATGGCTACACCTTC. Amino acid sequence: CSAGEGYGYTF.

The CDR3, as DNA: TGTGCCGGGGCGGACAGGGGGAGAAACTATGGCTACACCTTC. Translating it yields CAGADRGRNYGYTF. The chain uses TRBV6-5 and TRBJ1-2; 10 bases line up with TRBD1. The V segment lost 11 bases and the J segment 2 bases; nucleotides outside the gene matches: 8. Germline values: CDR1 MNHEY, CDR2 SVGAGI. CDR3 size: 14 residues.

This chain joins TRBV11-2 and TRBJ1-3; 7 bases map to TRBD1. The J segment lost 4 bases and the V segment lost 5 bases, leaving 17 bases of the junction unmatched. The germline V gene has CDR1 SGHAT and CDR2 FQNNGV. The CDR3 contains 18 residues. The CDR3 region is CASSEGQWGSTGGNTIYF. The CDR3 coding sequence is TGTGCCAGCAGCGAGGGACAGTGGGGCTCTACTGGGGGAAACACCATATATTTT.

The chain is built from TRBV6-6 and TRBJ1-5; D is unresolved. The CDR3 contains 15 residues. Germline CDR1 MNHNY, CDR2 SVGAGI (reference sequence). V dropped 2 bases and J dropped 4 bases, with 12 bases sitting between them. CDR3 sequence (DNA): TGTGCCAGCAGTTACGGGCGGGGAAGTAATCAGCCCCAGCATTTT. This translates into CASSYGRGSNQPQHF.

The chain uses TRBV19 and TRBJ2-1; TRBD2 matches 12 bases. The ends lost 3 bases at V and 10 bases at J; junction bases unmatched: 1. This CDR3 is built from 13 residues. CDR1 and CDR2 from the germline V gene are LNHDA and SQIVND (reference sequence). Written as DNA, the CDR3 is TGTGCCAGTAGTATCGGACTAGCGGGGGAGCAGTTCTTC. Protein: CASSIGLAGEQFF.

Worth noting for this clone: The junction shows a germline mismatch at one end, possibly a read error. The J gene is TRBJ2-1, the V gene TRBV19; 10 bases map to TRBD1. The CDR3 sequence is 16 residues long. Per the germline V gene, CDR1 is LNHDA and CDR2 is SQIVND (reference sequence). The CDR3 protein is CASSFRDRGSHNEQFF. The CDR3 DNA follows: TGTGCCAGTAGTTTCCGGGACAGGGGCTCCCACAATGAGCAGTTCTTC.

With regard to this clone: Other DNA variants within this sample encode the same CDR3. The chain has TRBV18 and TRBJ1-1; the D is unclear. Germline V gene data show CDR1 as KGHSH and CDR2 as LQKENI. The CDR3 consists of 14 residues. Between the trimmed V and J ends, which lost 3 bases and 1 base, there was a span of 9 bases. CDR3 residues: CASSPVGGNTEAFF. For the CDR3, the DNA is TGTGCCAGCTCACCGGTCGGAGGGAACACTGAAGCTTTCTTT.

The chain uses TRBV4-2 and TRBJ1-2, with D maybe TRBD1 (5 bases). The CDR3 length is 14 residues. CDR1 is LGHNA and CDR2 is YNFKEQ in the germline V gene. V gave up 3 bases and J gave up 8 bases, with 16 bases separating them. CDR3 in amino acids: CASSQSLRGGGYTF. Written as DNA, the CDR3 is TGTGCCAGCAGCCAGTCTCTAAGGGGAGGAGGCTACACCTTC.

This clone was seen more than once but under ten times. The chain joins TRBV11-2 to TRBJ1-1, with D perhaps TRBD1 (5 bases). This CDR3 contains 15 residues. Deletions cut 4 bases from V and 4 bases from J, with 16 bases between. Germline CDR1 SGHAT, CDR2 FQNNGV. The CDR3 spells CASSSPTGVGTEAFF. The CDR3 nucleotides are TGTGCCAGCAGCTCGCCGACGGGGGTAGGCACTGAAGCTTTCTTT.

The chain employs TRBV18 and TRBJ2-1, with 7 bases lining up with TRBD2. The CDR3 sequence is 14 residues long. Trimming took 2 bases from V and 6 from J; bases not matched to a gene: 4. Germline CDR1 reads KGHSH; CDR2 reads LQKENI. The DNA for the CDR3 is TGTGCCAGCTCACCAATCCAGCGGGGCAATGAGCAGTTCTTC. As protein: CASSPIQRGNEQFF.

The chain carries TRBV5-8 and TRBJ1-3, with D possibly being TRBD1 (6 bases). Germline values: CDR1 SGHTS, CDR2 YDEGEE. The V and J ends lost 0 bases and 0 bases respectively, with 10 bases between them. CDR3 length equals 16 residues. The DNA for the CDR3 is TGTGCCAGCAGCTTGGCCTACAGGGTCTCTGGAAACACCATATATTTT. As protein: CASSLAYRVSGNTIYF.

The V and J genes are TRBV20-1 and TRBJ2-5, with TRBD1 as a possible D gene (6 bases). This CDR3 region has 14 residues. Deletions cut 3 bases from V and 1 base from J, with 12 bases between. Germline V lookup: CDR1 DFQATT, CDR2 SNEGSKA (reference sequence). The DNA of the CDR3 is TGCAGTGCTAGTCAGGACAGCCTCCAAGAGACCCAGTACTTC. Translating gives CSASQDSLQETQYF.

The rearrangement links TRBV10-3 to TRBJ2-1; 7 bases match TRBD2. With V trimmed by 10 bases and J by 0 bases, 6 bases remained unmatched. The CDR3 length is 14 residues. Germline loops: CDR1 ENHRY, CDR2 SYGVKD. The CDR3 sequence is CATSGGPSYNEQFF. The CDR3 region has the DNA TGTGCCACCTCGGGGGGACCCTCCTACAATGAGCAGTTCTTC.

The chain links TRBV11-2 to TRBJ1-3; the D is unclear. There are 14 residues in the CDR3. Germline CDR1 is SGHAT and CDR2 is FQNNGV. With 7 bases removed from V and 0 bases from J, the gap between germline ends came to 10 bases. The CDR3 loop is CASTLPTSGNTIYF. CDR3 nucleotide sequence: TGTGCCAGCACCCTCCCTACCTCTGGAAACACCATATATTTT.

The chain links TRBV9 to TRBJ1-3; 7 bases match TRBD1. J gave up 5 bases and V 3 bases, and 8 bases lay outside the gene matches. The CDR3 runs 15 residues. CDR1 and CDR2 from the germline V gene are SGDLS and YYNGEE. In DNA, the CDR3 is TGTGCCAGCAGCGCGGGAACAGGGGTACGAAACACCATATATTTT. This translates into CASSAGTGVRNTIYF.